This paragraph covers one T cell receptor beta chain sequence. The antigen is unknown. The sample comes from a study of OX40 agonist ivuxolimab in advanced cancers. Findings and limits, study-wide: Average numbers of expanded clones were greater in CD8+ T cells than in CD4+.

CDR1 and CDR2 from the germline V gene are MNHEY and SVGAGI. The length of the CDR3 is 14 residues. Trimming left V 7 bases short and J 1 base short, with 13 bases between. Only in-frame clones appear in the TCRdb table, and some are missing; sequencing was by immunoSEQ multiplex PCR. Seen here are about 71,000 clones, around 83% observed once, and the top ten hold roughly 0.99%. This receptor was obtained from an adult with an advanced solid tumor such as melanoma, head and neck, liver or kidney cancer. The sequences come from CD4+ or CD8+ T cells sorted from blood, collected in a trial of the OX40 agonist ivuxolimab. The chain is built from TRBV6-5 and TRBJ1-1, with D perhaps matching TRBD1 (6 bases). CDR3 protein: CASTQTGQNTEAFF. The DNA for the CDR3 is TGTGCCAGCACCCAGACAGGACAGAACACTGAAGCTTTCTTT.